This T cell receptor (beta chain) was observed in a study of regulatory T cells in long-lasting Graves disease. The TCR beta library used iRepertoire HTBI primers with Arm-PCR amplification of CDR3. Original methodology: Spanning all samples, the identified segments comprised over 50 TRBV and fewer than 15 TRBJ. TCRdb re-derived calls from the multiplex PCR reads in MiXCR, one entry per CDR3 protein. TCRdb's processing, not the authors', yielded these V and J calls. The profile shows about 470,000 distinct CDR3 sequences, around 14% of them singletons. Indicated time point: newly diagnosed GD, antithyroid drugs for less than 3 months. The authors made the TCR library using RNA they extracted from PBMCs. Peripheral blood, around 9.9 milliliters per patient, was collected in EDTA tubes. The V gene lost 7 bases and the J gene lost 4 bases, with 10 bases spanning the gap. This CDR3 comprises 11 residues. Germline CDR1 is SQVTM and CDR2 is ANQGSEA.

Findings and limits, study-wide: Newly diagnosed disease favored TRBV20-1 and TRBJ2-1 over persistent disease.

Regarding this clonotype: Its antigen is unknown.

This same sample was also taken into another study, of T cells in Graves' hyperthyroidism and ophthalmopathy.

This TCR was sampled from a woman younger than 45 with Graves disease. The V gene is TRBV29-1, the J gene TRBJ2-5; D call uncertain. The source material was peripheral blood mononuclear cells (PBMCs), sampled at new diagnosis, from a patient treated with antithyroid drugs. CDR3 bases: TGCAGCGACGGACGGGTAGAGACCCAGTACTTC. Protein: CSDGRVETQYF.